One sample yielded the 2 T cell receptor beta chains listed below, sequenced in a study of T cells in localized non-small cell lung cancer (dated by TCRdb to about 2020). Preparation of the library involved the immunoSEQ multiplex PCR assay. TCRdb obtained this table from immuneACCESS and retained in-frame rearrangements with V and J assigned. These tables miss some clones; where compared with another copy, unresolved V genes account for less than half of the shortfall, and the remainder is unexplained. The sample table contains tens of thousands of clones; only one count was recorded for approximately 90% of them. The top ten clonotypes cover roughly 12% of the sample. Sample: peripheral blood mononuclear cells, taken before any cancer treatment. These receptors originate from a female donor over 55 with stage II lung adenocarcinoma.

This clone showed up just a few times. The rearrangement links TRBV29-1 to TRBJ2-7, with a tentative D call TRBD1 (7 bases). CDR3 length: 14 residues. Trimming took 0 bases from V and 3 from J, leaving 12 bases between them. CDR1 and CDR2 from the germline V gene are SQVTM and ANQGSEA. Written as DNA, the CDR3 is TGCAGCGTTGAAGATACGCAGGGGGGCTACGAGCAGTACTTC. This encodes CSVEDTQGGYEQYF.

The chain is built from TRBV9 and TRBJ1-5, with unresolved D. Germline assignment: CDR1 SGDLS and CDR2 YYNGEE. The CDR3 covers 14 residues. V lost 0 bases and J 3 bases, leaving 7 bases between the germline ends. The DNA of the CDR3 is TGTGCCAGCAGCGTAGTCGGGGACAATCAGCCCCAGCATTTT. Translating gives CASSVVGDNQPQHF.